This T cell receptor (beta chain) appears in the sequencing data of a study of cytomegalovirus exposure and HLA in healthy donors. Study-wide results and limits: Rare sequences made up most TCRs, while some public TCRs were found in many donors. Cytomegalovirus status, reportedly, was diagnosed with high specificity and sensitivity by the classifier. Certain indistinguishable V segments, among them TRBV6-2 and TRBV6-3, were excluded.

At collection, donors were nominally healthy, but unrecorded immune exposures were probable. It was with 60 Vbeta and 13 Jbeta primers that the PCR ran. Assay: immunoSEQ multiplex PCR; the TCRdb copy retains only in-frame clones and omits some. The sample yields 130,000 or so clones, roughly 77% seen once. Trimming stripped 6 bases from V and 5 bases from J, with 16 bases between. In germline, CDR1 is ENHRY, CDR2 SYGVKD. This CDR3 contains 14 residues. Note on this clone: What it binds is not known.

The source of this sequence is a man aged 25-45 years in good health and CMV-seronegative. The V gene is TRBV10-3, the J gene TRBJ2-5, with D possibly matching TRBD2 (6 bases). Sequences were obtained from PBMCs. CDR3 sequence: CAIRGAEGEETQYF. As DNA, the CDR3 is TGTGCCATCAGGGGAGCGGAGGGAGAGGAGACCCAGTACTTC.